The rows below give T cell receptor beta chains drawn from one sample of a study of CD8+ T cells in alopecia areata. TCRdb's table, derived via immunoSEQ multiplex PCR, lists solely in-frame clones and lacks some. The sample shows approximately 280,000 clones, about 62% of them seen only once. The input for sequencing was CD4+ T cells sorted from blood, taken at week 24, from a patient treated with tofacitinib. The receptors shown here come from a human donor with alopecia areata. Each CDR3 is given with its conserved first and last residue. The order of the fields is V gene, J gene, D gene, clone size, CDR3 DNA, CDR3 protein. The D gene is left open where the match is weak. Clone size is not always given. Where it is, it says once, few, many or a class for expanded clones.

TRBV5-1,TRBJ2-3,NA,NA,TGCGCCAACAGCCCCTTTGGACAAGAAGAAGATACGCAGTATTTT,CANSPFGQEEDTQYF
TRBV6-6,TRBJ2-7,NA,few,TGTGCCAGCACTCAAGGACAGATAAACTCCTACGAGCAGTACTTC,CASTQGQINSYEQYF
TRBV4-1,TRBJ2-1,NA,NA,TGCGCCAGCAGTAACGAAAGGGGTTACATTGAGCAGTTCTTC,CASSNERGYIEQFF
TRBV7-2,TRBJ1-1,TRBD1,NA,TGTGCCATCCTCAGGGGGCGAGGAGCTTTCTTT,CAILRGRGAFF
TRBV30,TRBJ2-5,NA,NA,TGTGCCTGGAGTAGGGGTACGGAGACCCAGTACTTC,CAWSRGTETQYF
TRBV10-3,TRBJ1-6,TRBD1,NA,TGTGCCATCAGGCAGACAGGGAGGGATTCACCCCTCCACTTT,CAIRQTGRDSPLHF
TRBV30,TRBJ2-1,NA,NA,TGTGCCTGGAGTTGGGGGGGCCTCGTTCGCAATGAGCAGTTCTTC,CAWSWGGLVRNEQFF
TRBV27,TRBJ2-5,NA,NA,TGTGCCAGCAACTACAAGCGGAAAGAGACCCAGTACTTC,CASNYKRKETQYF
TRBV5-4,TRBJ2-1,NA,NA,TGTGCCAGCAGCTTGGTGCTAGCAGGGGAGCAGTTCTTC,CASSLVLAGEQFF
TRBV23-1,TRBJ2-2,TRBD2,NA,TGCGCCAGCAGTCAGTCAGGACTAGCGGGAGGAGCGAACACCGGGGAGCTGTTTTTT,CASSQSGLAGGANTGELFF
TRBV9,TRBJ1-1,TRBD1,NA,TGTGCCAGCAGCTTTTCAACAGGGGCGAACACTGAAGCTTTCTTT,CASSFSTGANTEAFF
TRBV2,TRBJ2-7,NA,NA,TGTGCCAGCAGTCGACTAGCCTACGAGCAGTACTTC,CASSRLAYEQYF
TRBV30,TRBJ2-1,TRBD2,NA,TGTGCCTGGAGTCGCCGTCTAGCGGGGGGGCCTAATGAGCAGTTCTTC,CAWSRRLAGGPNEQFF
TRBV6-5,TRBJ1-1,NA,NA,TGTGCCAGCAGTTACGGGTCAGGGGAGACTACTGAAGCTTTCTTT,CASSYGSGETTEAFF
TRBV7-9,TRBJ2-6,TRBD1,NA,TGTGCCAGCAGCTCCCAGGGACAGTTCTCTGGGGCCAACGTCCTGACTTTC,CASSSQGQFSGANVLTF
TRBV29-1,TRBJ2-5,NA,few,TGCAGCGCCGACGGCAGGGGGGGGCAAGAGACCCAGTACTTC,CSADGRGGQETQYF
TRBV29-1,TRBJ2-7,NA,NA,TGCAGCGTTGAACGGAGGGTCAGTCCCTACGAGCAGTACTTC,CSVERRVSPYEQYF
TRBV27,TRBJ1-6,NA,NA,TGTGCCAGCGGCCTGTTTAATTCACCCCTCCACTTT,CASGLFNSPLHF
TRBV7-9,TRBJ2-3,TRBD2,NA,TGTGCCAGCAGCACCTCTAGCGGGGAGGGTTATACGCAGTATTTT,CASSTSSGEGYTQYF
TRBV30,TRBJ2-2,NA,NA,TGTGCCTGGTTAAGGGGTTCCATGAACACCGGGGAGCTGTTTTTT,CAWLRGSMNTGELFF
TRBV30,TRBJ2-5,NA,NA,TGTGCCTGGAGTGTACCTGAGACCCAGTACTTC,CAWSVPETQYF
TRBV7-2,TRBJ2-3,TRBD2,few,TGTGCCAGCAGCTTAGCGGCGGGGGGCACAGATACGCAGTATTTT,CASSLAAGGTDTQYF
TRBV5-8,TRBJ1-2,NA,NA,TGTGCCAGCAGCTTGTTAGGTGGCTACACCTTC,CASSLLGGYTF
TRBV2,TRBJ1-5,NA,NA,TGTGCCAGCAACAGGGTAATTGATCAGCCCCAGCATTTT,CASNRVIDQPQHF
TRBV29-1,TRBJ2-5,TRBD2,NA,TGCAGCGTTGAGGGACTAGCGGGGCAAGAGACCCAGTACTTC,CSVEGLAGQETQYF
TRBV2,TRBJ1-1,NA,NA,TGTGCCAGCACCCCGAGAAACACTGAAGCTTTCTTT,CASTPRNTEAFF
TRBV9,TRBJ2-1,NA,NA,TGTGCCAGCAGCGCGGACAGTTACAATGAGCAGTTCTTC,CASSADSYNEQFF
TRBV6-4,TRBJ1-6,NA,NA,TGTGCCAGCAGTGACTCGTGGGGGGCAGGTTCACCCCTCCACTTT,CASSDSWGAGSPLHF
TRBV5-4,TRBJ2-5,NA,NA,TGTGCCAGCAGCTTCAAGGGGGGGCAAGAGACCCAGTACTTC,CASSFKGGQETQYF
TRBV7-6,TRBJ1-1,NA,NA,TGTGCCAGCAGCTTCCCAGGACCCACTGAAGCTTTCTTT,CASSFPGPTEAFF
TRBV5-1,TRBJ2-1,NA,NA,TGCGCCAGCAGCCGGGAGTATGAGCAGTTCTTC,CASSREYEQFF
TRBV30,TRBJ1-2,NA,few,TGTGCCTGGAGTCGGCCGAATAACTATGGCTACACCTTC,CAWSRPNNYGYTF
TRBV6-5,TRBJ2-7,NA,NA,TGTGCCAGCAGTTACGGAGGCAGAGCCTACGAGCAGTACTTC,CASSYGGRAYEQYF
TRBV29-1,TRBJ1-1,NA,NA,TGCAGCGTTGAAGATCCCACCACGAACACTGAAGCTTTCTTT,CSVEDPTTNTEAFF
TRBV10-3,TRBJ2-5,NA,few,TGTGCCATCAGTGAGGGAGACAGGCAGGGAGATGCCCAGTACTTC,CAISEGDRQGDAQYF
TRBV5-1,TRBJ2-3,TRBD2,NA,TGCGCCAGCAGCTTGGATAGCGGGGCCACAGATACGCAGTATTTT,CASSLDSGATDTQYF
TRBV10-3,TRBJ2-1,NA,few,TGTGCCATCAGTGAGTCGTGGGGTCCCAATGAGCAGTTCTTC,CAISESWGPNEQFF
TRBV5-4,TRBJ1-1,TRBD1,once,TGTGCCAGCAGCTTCCCCAGGGGGCAGGCCACTGAAGCTTTCTTT,CASSFPRGQATEAFF
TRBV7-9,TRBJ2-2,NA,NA,TGTGCCAGCAGTCCGCAGGGAGTGTACACCGGGGAGCTGTTTTTT,CASSPQGVYTGELFF
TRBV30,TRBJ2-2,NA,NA,TGTGCCTGGACAGGGTCAGCCGGGGAGCTGTTTTTT,CAWTGSAGELFF
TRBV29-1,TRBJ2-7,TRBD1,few,TGCAGCGTACCTGGACAGGGGAGGCACGAGCAGTACTTC,CSVPGQGRHEQYF
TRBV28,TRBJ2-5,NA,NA,TGTGCCAGCAGTTGGGGAACCCTCCAAGAGACCCAGTACTTC,CASSWGTLQETQYF
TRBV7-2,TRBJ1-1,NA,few,TGTGCCAGCAGCCCGAACCGGGAAGCTTTCTTT,CASSPNREAFF
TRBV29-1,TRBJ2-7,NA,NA,TGCAGCGCAGAGCTCCCAACCTACGAGCAGTACTTC,CSAELPTYEQYF
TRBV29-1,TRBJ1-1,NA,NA,TGCAGCGCTTACAGGGTGGGGGGCACTGAAGCTTTCTTT,CSAYRVGGTEAFF
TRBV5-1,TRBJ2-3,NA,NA,TGCGCCAGCAGCTTGGACGTAGGTACAGATACGCAGTATTTT,CASSLDVGTDTQYF
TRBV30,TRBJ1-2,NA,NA,TGTGCCTGGAGCCGCGACGACAGATCCGGCTACACCTTC,CAWSRDDRSGYTF
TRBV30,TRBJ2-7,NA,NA,TGTGCCTGCTTTATGGGAGAGCAGTACTTC,CACFMGEQYF